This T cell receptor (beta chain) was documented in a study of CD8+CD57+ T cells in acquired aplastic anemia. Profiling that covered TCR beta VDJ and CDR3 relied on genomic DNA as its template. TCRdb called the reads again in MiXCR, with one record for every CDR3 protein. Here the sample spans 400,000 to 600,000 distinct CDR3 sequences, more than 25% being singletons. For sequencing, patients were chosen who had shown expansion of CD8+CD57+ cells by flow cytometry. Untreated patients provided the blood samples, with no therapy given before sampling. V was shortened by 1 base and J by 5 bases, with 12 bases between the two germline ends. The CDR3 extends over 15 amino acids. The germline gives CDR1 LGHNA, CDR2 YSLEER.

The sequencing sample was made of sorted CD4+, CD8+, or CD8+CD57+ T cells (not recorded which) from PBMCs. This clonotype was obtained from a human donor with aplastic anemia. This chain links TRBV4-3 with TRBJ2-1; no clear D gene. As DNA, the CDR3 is TGCGCCAGCAGCCAAGCCCCTGTTTGGGACAATGAGCAGTTCTTC. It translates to CASSQAPVWDNEQFF.